The rows below give T cell receptor beta chains drawn from one sample of a study of CD8 T cells in ankylosing spondylitis. TCRdb called the 5' RACE reads again in MiXCR, with one record for every CDR3 protein. The table records 250,000 to 300,000 distinct CDR3 sequences, 15% to 20% of them present only once. Sequencing was done on a sample of blood, either unsorted or a sorted T cell fraction (not recorded which). These receptors were collected from a male donor with ankylosing spondylitis or in good health (not recorded which). Each CDR3 is given with its conserved first and last residue. The D gene is left open where the match is weak. The size of a clone is reported for some rows only, either as once, few or many, or as a class for expanded clones.

V	D	J	size	CDR3	DNA
TRBV7-8	.	TRBJ2-2	many	CASSTSTDPRRWELFF	TGTGCCAGCAGCACCTCGACAGACCCTAGACGTTGGGAGCTGTTTTTT
TRBV4-3	.	TRBJ2-2	.	CASSQDLADGELFF	TGCGCCAGCAGCCAAGATCTGGCAGACGGGGAGCTGTTTTTT
TRBV20-1	.	TRBJ2-1	many	CSARRDREAYNEQFF	TGCAGTGCTAGGCGAGACAGGGAGGCCTACAATGAGCAGTTCTTC
TRBV24-1	.	TRBJ2-1	few	CATSSSNSYNEQFF	TGTGCCACCAGTAGCAGTAACTCCTACAATGAGCAGTTCTTC
TRBV9	TRBD2	TRBJ2-7	few	CASSVGLAGEGEQYF	TGTGCCAGCAGCGTAGGATTAGCGGGAGAAGGGGAGCAGTACTTC
TRBV12-3/TRBV12-4	.	TRBJ2-1	.	CASRGWGYNEQFF	TGTGCCAGCAGAGGGTGGGGCTACAATGAGCAGTTCTTC
TRBV5-1	.	TRBJ1-1	.	CASSFTQVGAEAFF	TGCGCCAGCAGCTTCACCCAGGTAGGGGCTGAAGCTTTCTTT
TRBV29-1	.	TRBJ2-3	.	CSVEEGDTYTDTQYF	TGCAGCGTTGAAGAGGGGGACACATACACAGATACGCAGTATTTT
TRBV30	.	TRBJ1-5	few	CAWSVLDINQPQHF	TGTGCCTGGAGTGTATTGGACATTAATCAGCCCCAGCATTTT
TRBV4-2	.	TRBJ2-7	many	CASSQATAPSYEQYF	TGTGCCAGCAGCCAGGCGACAGCTCCATCCTACGAGCAGTACTTC
TRBV2	.	TRBJ2-7	few	CASSGLSYEQYF	TGTGCCAGCAGCGGACTCTCATACGAGCAGTACTTC
TRBV9	.	TRBJ1-1	few	CASSVLQGSNTEAFF	TGTGCCAGCAGCGTTCTACAGGGCTCGAACACTGAAGCTTTCTTT
TRBV4-2	TRBD1	TRBJ2-2	few	CASSQDTGDTGELFF	TGTGCCAGCAGCCAAGATACAGGGGATACCGGGGAGCTGTTTTTT
TRBV11-1	TRBD2	TRBJ2-1	.	CASSLAGGLAGADEQFF	TGTGCCAGCAGCTTAGCCGGGGGACTAGCGGGAGCAGATGAGCAGTTCTTC
TRBV3-1	.	TRBJ1-5	many	CASSQGTGSNQPQHF	TGTGCCAGCAGCCAAGGGACGGGGAGCAATCAGCCCCAGCATTTT
TRBV6-2/TRBV6-3	.	TRBJ2-7	.	CATMGRQGDLTHYEQYF	TGTGCCACCATGGGCCGTCAAGGGGACCTTACTCACTACGAGCAGTACTTC
TRBV4-2	TRBD2	TRBJ2-7	many	CASSHLSGVPYEQYF	TGTGCCAGCAGCCACCTCAGCGGGGTCCCCTACGAGCAGTACTTC
TRBV6-1	.	TRBJ2-5	few	CASSQTGVRPQETQYF	TGTGCCAGCAGCCAAACCGGGGTCAGACCCCAAGAGACCCAGTACTTC
TRBV18	.	TRBJ2-2	.	CASSPYQGNTGELFF	TGTGCCAGCTCACCTTACCAGGGGAACACCGGGGAGCTGTTTTTT
TRBV6-1	.	TRBJ2-1	few	CASSDRPTGWFEQFF	TGTGCCAGCAGTGACCGTCCCACGGGTTGGTTCGAGCAGTTCTTC
TRBV6-1	.	TRBJ2-4	many	CASSESELNIQYF	TGTGCCAGCAGTGAAAGTGAGCTAAACATTCAGTACTTC
TRBV9	TRBD1	TRBJ2-7	.	CASSARDRGRLYEQYF	TGTGCCAGCAGCGCCCGGGACAGGGGGCGTCTGTACGAGCAGTACTTC
TRBV29-1	TRBD1	TRBJ2-1	.	CSVTGTGGFEQFF	TGCAGCGTAACCGGGACAGGGGGCTTTGAGCAGTTCTTC
TRBV15	.	TRBJ1-1	.	CATSTRGTGNTEAFF	TGTGCCACCAGCACACGGGGCACAGGGAACACTGAAGCTTTCTTT
TRBV4-2	.	TRBJ2-7	.	CASSQESIYEQYF	TGTGCCAGCAGCCAAGAATCAATCTACGAGCAGTACTTC
TRBV3-1	.	TRBJ2-7	many	CASSQLTGSRYEQYF	TGTGCCAGCAGCCAGCTAACAGGGTCCCGCTACGAGCAGTACTTC
TRBV6-1	.	TRBJ2-2	few	CASIGQGQPGELFF	TGTGCCAGCATTGGGCAGGGCCAGCCCGGGGAGCTGTTTTTT
TRBV15	TRBD2	TRBJ2-1	few	CATSTSSGSHNEQFF	TGTGCCACCAGCACCTCTAGCGGGAGCCACAATGAGCAGTTCTTC
TRBV18	.	TRBJ2-1	.	CASSPGSSGGEQFF	TGTGCCAGCTCACCGGGGAGTTCCGGGGGTGAGCAGTTCTTC
TRBV29-1	TRBD1	TRBJ1-2	few	CSVGITGAGGYTF	TGCAGCGTCGGAATAACAGGGGCGGGAGGCTACACCTTC
TRBV7-9	TRBD2	TRBJ2-2	.	CASSPPSSGPNTGELFF	TGTGCCAGCAGCCCTCCCTCTAGCGGACCGAACACCGGGGAGCTGTTTTTT
TRBV11-1	TRBD2	TRBJ2-7	many	CASDLLGLAGGSEGEQYF	TGTGCCAGCGACTTACTGGGACTAGCGGGAGGTTCGGAGGGCGAGCAGTACTTC
TRBV4-2	TRBD2	TRBJ2-1	many	CASSQAMAIAGGYNEQFF	TGTGCCAGCAGCCAAGCGATGGCAATAGCGGGGGGTTACAATGAGCAGTTCTTC
TRBV7-2	.	TRBJ2-1	.	CASNWGPNNEQFF	TGTGCCAGCAACTGGGGACCTAACAATGAGCAGTTCTTC
TRBV3-1	.	TRBJ2-5	few	CASSQDRGEVQETQYF	TGTGCCAGCAGCCAAGATCGCGGAGAGGTCCAAGAGACCCAGTACTTC
TRBV29-1	.	TRBJ2-5	once	CSVEDQSEETQYF	TGCAGCGTTGAAGATCAGTCGGAAGAGACCCAGTACTTC
TRBV9	TRBD1	TRBJ2-7	few	CASSVGTGHYEQYF	TGTGCCAGCAGCGTAGGGACAGGACACTACGAGCAGTACTTC
TRBV29-1	.	TRBJ2-1	.	CSVRGQSSYNEQFF	TGCAGCGTGCGGGGACAGAGCTCCTACAATGAGCAGTTCTTC
TRBV3-1	TRBD2	TRBJ2-2	few	CASSQDGTSAGELFF	TGTGCCAGCAGCCAAGATGGGACTAGTGCCGGGGAGCTGTTTTTT
TRBV13	.	TRBJ2-1	few	CASSLGVRPEQFF	TGTGCCAGCAGCTTAGGTGTAAGGCCGGAGCAGTTCTTC
TRBV29-1	.	TRBJ1-2	.	CSVEVLGTYGYTF	TGCAGCGTTGAAGTTCTTGGGACTTATGGCTACACCTTC
TRBV29-1	.	TRBJ1-2	many	CSVEGRPDRYTF	TGCAGCGTTGAAGGGCGGCCCGACCGCTACACCTTC
TRBV4-3	.	TRBJ1-1	many	CASSQGSNTEAFF	TGCGCCAGCAGCCAAGGGTCGAACACTGAAGCTTTCTTT
TRBV3-1	TRBD2	TRBJ2-1	.	CASSQTSGIGDEQFF	TGTGCCAGCAGCCAGACTAGCGGGATTGGCGATGAGCAGTTCTTC
TRBV29-1	TRBD1	TRBJ2-2	many	CSVEEGTGITGELFF	TGCAGCGTTGAAGAGGGGACAGGGATCACCGGGGAGCTGTTTTTT
TRBV4-1	TRBD1	TRBJ1-6	few	CASSQAPGQGDSPLHF	TGCGCCAGCAGCCAAGCGCCGGGACAGGGGGATTCACCCCTCCACTTT
TRBV11-1	.	TRBJ2-6	.	CASSLVVAGQSLLGANVLTF	TGTGCCAGCAGCTTAGTGGTTGCGGGACAGTCTCTTCTTGGGGCCAACGTCCTGACTTTC
TRBV2	TRBD2	TRBJ2-3	.	CASSVGLAGPDTQYF	TGTGCCAGCAGCGTGGGACTAGCGGGCCCAGATACGCAGTATTTT
TRBV4-3	TRBD1	TRBJ1-6	.	CASSQTTGGEGINSPLHF	TGCGCCAGCAGCCAAACCACAGGGGGGGAAGGTATTAATTCACCCCTCCACTTT
TRBV7-9	TRBD2	TRBJ2-7	once	CASSPGPLAASSYEQYF	TGTGCCAGCAGCCCCGGCCCCCTAGCGGCCAGCTCCTACGAGCAGTACTTC
TRBV6-2/TRBV6-3	TRBD2	TRBJ2-7	.	CASSYSFLAGGTYEQYF	TGTGCCAGCAGTTACTCCTTCCTAGCGGGAGGCACCTACGAGCAGTACTTC
TRBV7-8	TRBD1	TRBJ2-3	.	CASSSSAGTGVWTDTQYF	TGTGCCAGCAGCTCCTCGGCCGGGACAGGGGTTTGGACAGATACGCAGTATTTT
TRBV5-1	TRBD1	TRBJ2-1	few	CASSLATGVTYNEQFF	TGCGCCAGCAGCTTGGCGACAGGGGTAACCTACAATGAGCAGTTCTTC
TRBV20-1	.	TRBJ2-2	few	CSARDRLNTGELFF	TGCAGTGCTAGAGATCGCCTGAACACCGGGGAGCTGTTTTTT